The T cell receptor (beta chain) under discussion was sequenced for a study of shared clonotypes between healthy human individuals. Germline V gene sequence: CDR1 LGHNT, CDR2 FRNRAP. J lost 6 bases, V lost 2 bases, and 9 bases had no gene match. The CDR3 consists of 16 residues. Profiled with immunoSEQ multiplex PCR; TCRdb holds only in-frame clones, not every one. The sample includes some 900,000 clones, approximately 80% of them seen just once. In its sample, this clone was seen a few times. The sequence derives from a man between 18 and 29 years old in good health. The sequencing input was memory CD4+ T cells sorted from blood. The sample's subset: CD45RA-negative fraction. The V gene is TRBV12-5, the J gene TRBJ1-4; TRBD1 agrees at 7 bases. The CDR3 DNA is TGTGCTAGTGGTTTGTCAACAGGGGCAGACCATGAAAAACTGTTTTTT. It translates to CASGLSTGADHEKLFF.